Following are 3 T cell receptor beta chains from one sample sequenced in a study of regulatory T cells in long-lasting Graves disease (dated by TCRdb to the early 2020s). The library was prepared using multiplex PCR. The run used an Illumina HiSeq 4000. To build TCR beta libraries, CDR3 regions were amplified by Arm-PCR using iRepertoire HTBI primers. The public reads were quality trimmed at Q25 with fastp and then assembled into clones with MiXCR by TCRdb, keeping productive beta chains. All rows with the same CDR3 protein become a single entry with the most common DNA and genes. Within this sample are roughly 420,000 distinct CDR3 sequences, with approximately 16% of them counted one time only. The top ten hold over 8.5% of the sample. This specimen's time point label, per the study, means: newly diagnosed GD, antithyroid drugs for less than 3 months. RNA was extracted from PBMCs in TRIzol for both TCR sequencing and RNA sequencing.

The same specimen was also included in a second study, on T cells in Graves' hyperthyroidism and ophthalmopathy.

Sequencing was performed on peripheral blood mononuclear cells (PBMCs), taken at new diagnosis, from a patient treated with antithyroid drugs. The origin of the receptors is a woman in her thirties with Graves disease. Donor details come from another sample of the same person, matched by shared clones.

This clonotype was counted many times. This sequence joins TRBV12-3 or TRBV12-4 and TRBJ2-4, with a weak D call TRBD2 (5 bases). This CDR3 is 17 amino acids long. V lost 6 bases and J 0 bases, leaving 18 bases between the germline ends. In nucleotides, the CDR3 is TGTGCCAGCAGAGAGGGTCGGCGCGGGCTAGCCAAAAACATTCAGTACTTC. This gives the protein CASREGRRGLAKNIQYF.

This clonotype was found many times. The chain carries TRBV20-1 and TRBJ2-3; 10 bases map to TRBD2. V was pared by 4 bases and J by 0 bases, with 4 bases of the junction left unmatched. Germline CDR1 and CDR2: DFQATT and SNEGSKA (reference sequence). The CDR3 extends over 15 amino acids. CDR3 in amino acids: CSAKGTSASTDTQYF. The DNA of the CDR3 is TGCAGTGCTAAGGGGACTAGCGCCAGCACAGATACGCAGTATTTT.

This clonotype was detected many times. This chain links TRBV7-9 with TRBJ2-3, with 10 bases matching TRBD2. CDR3 length: 13 residues. In germline, CDR1 is SEHNR, CDR2 FQNEAQ (reference sequence). V shed 5 bases and J 5 bases; nucleotides not matched to a gene: 1. CDR3 sequence reads: CASSRLAGDTQYF. DNA of the CDR3: TGTGCCAGCAGCCGACTAGCGGGAGATACGCAGTATTTT.